The 28 T cell receptor beta chains listed next were all sequenced from one sample in a study of T cells in Graves' hyperthyroidism and ophthalmopathy. RNA transcripts were the template for amplifying TCR beta CDR3 regions. A set of HTBI primers served as the primers for a first-round RT-PCR of the TCR CDR3. TCRdb reprocessed the multiplex PCR reads via MiXCR and lists one record per CDR3 protein. The sample records about 96,000 distinct CDR3 sequences, about 51% being singletons. Sequenced input: blood. These receptors were taken from a woman in her 40s with Graves' hyperthyroidism.

Regarding this clonotype: A read error is likely, as this CDR3 ends without the conserved phenylalanine or tryptophan. This sequence joins TRBV10-3 and TRBJ1-4; D is unclear. The germline V gene encodes CDR1 ENHRY and CDR2 SYGVKD. This CDR3 has 13 residues. V was clipped by 5 bases and J by 7 bases, with 11 bases between them. In DNA form, the CDR3 reads TGTGCCATCAGTTACGACACACCTGAAAAACTGTTTCTT. Translated: CAISYDTPEKLFL.

About this clonotype itself: In this CDR3 the conserved last residue, phenylalanine or tryptophan, is missing, so a read error is likely. No DNA is shown, since the ends of the CDR3 on it are uncertain; the CDR3 is the one TCRdb lists. This rearrangement joins TRBV2 to TRBJ1-2. In germline, CDR1 is SNHLY, CDR2 FYNNEI. The CDR3 extends over 9 residues, inclusive of both ends. The CDR3 protein is CASRRQAPY.

CDR3: CASSPRTSGGYEQYF. The CDR3 DNA reads as TGTGCCAGCAGTCCTCGAACTTCAGGGGGCTACGAGCAGTACTTC. J is TRBJ2-7 and V is TRBV27, with 7 bases that match TRBD1. This CDR3 region has 15 residues. The germline V gene has CDR1 MNHEY and CDR2 SMNVEV (reference sequence). With 5 bases clipped from V and 3 bases from J, the junction kept 10 bases outside the gene matches.

The sample holds many counts of this clonotype. The chain has TRBV20-1 and TRBJ2-7, with 10 nucleotides matching TRBD2. CDR1 and CDR2 (germline): DFQATT, SNEGSKA (reference sequence). The V and J ends lost 8 bases and 5 bases, in that order; junction bases with no gene match: 6. The CDR3 sequence is 12 residues long. The CDR3 here is CSYIGTSDEQYF. The CDR3 DNA reads TGCAGTTACATAGGGACTAGCGACGAGCAGTACTTC.

This clonotype qualifies as medium-sized. The chain is built from TRBV25-1 and TRBJ2-7; no definite D call. This CDR3 is 11 amino acids long. Deletions cut 7 bases from V and 0 bases from J, with 4 bases between. The germline CDR1 and CDR2 sequences are MGHDK and SYGVNS. This CDR3 is CASTNSYEQYF. CDR3 sequence (DNA): TGTGCCAGCACCAACTCCTACGAGCAGTACTTC.

Note on this clonotype: This clone may be a read error of a much larger clone one base away. It is likely a read error, because the conserved phenylalanine at the end of the CDR3 is missing. The chain carries TRBV10-3 and TRBJ2-3, with 10 positions matching TRBD2. V trimming: 6 bases; J trimming: 1 base; junction bases outside the gene matches: 4. Germline assignment: CDR1 ENHRY and CDR2 SYGVKD. This CDR3 is 15 amino acids long. CDR3 amino acids: CAIRFGTSGTDTQYL. The CDR3 bases are TGTGCCATCAGATTCGGGACTAGCGGCACAGATACGCAGTATCTT.

This clonotype was counted at least ten times. The chain links TRBV7-2 to TRBJ1-1, with 8 bases that match TRBD1. Germline V CDR1 and CDR2: SGHTA, FQGNSA. V shed 4 bases, J shed 6 bases, and the junction held 10 bases outside the gene matches. CDR3 length: 15 residues. The CDR3 reads CASSSSDRVWAEAFF. The CDR3 nucleotides are TGTGCCAGCAGCTCCTCGGACAGGGTTTGGGCTGAAGCTTTCTTT.

This sequence joins TRBV15 and TRBJ1-2; D is possibly TRBD1 (5 bases). Per the germline V gene, CDR1 is LNHNV and CDR2 is YYDKDF (reference sequence). Trimming shortened V by 5 bases and J by 4 bases, and 23 bases separated the two germline ends. The CDR3 is 17 residues long. For the CDR3, the DNA is TGTGCCACCAGCCGCCATCTGTCCGGGGACGGGGGCTATGGCTACACCTTC. It translates to CATSRHLSGDGGYGYTF.

This clonotype appeared many times. The chain joins TRBV7-6 to TRBJ1-4, with D hard to call. The CDR3 loop spans 14 amino acids. CDR1 SGHVS and CDR2 FNYEAQ come from the germline V gene. Trimming pared 7 bases from V and 4 bases from J, leaving 13 bases between. The CDR3: CASTTLGGNEKLFF. The CDR3, as DNA: TGTGCCAGCACCACGCTGGGCGGTAATGAAAAACTGTTTTTT.

This chain uses TRBV7-2 with TRBJ2-7; 9 positions match TRBD2. The CDR3 is 17 amino acids. CDR1 SGHTA and CDR2 FQGNSA come from the germline V gene. J was trimmed by 2 bases and V by 2 bases; bases with no gene match: 10. The CDR3 DNA follows: TGTGCCAGCAGCTTAATCCTATGGCTAGCGGGAACCTACGAGCAGTACTTC. Protein product: CASSLILWLAGTYEQYF.

This clonotype was counted a single time. The rearrangement uses TRBV27 and TRBJ2-6; no firm D call. The CDR3 runs 13 residues. Looked up from germline, CDR1 is MNHEY and CDR2 is SMNVEV (reference sequence). The V and J ends lost 2 bases and 3 bases respectively, with 2 bases between them. As DNA, the CDR3 is TGTGCCAGCAGTTTAAATGGGGCCAACGTCCTGACTTTC. This encodes CASSLNGANVLTF.

The gene calls are TRBV7-2 and TRBJ2-6; D is uncertain. Trimming removed 5 bases at V and 0 bases at J, with 14 bases between. The CDR3 loop spans 17 amino acids. CDR1 is SGHTA, CDR2 FQGNSA, per germline. The CDR3 DNA follows: TGTGCCAGCAGCCGAGTCCTCGTCGGCTCTGGGGCCAACGTCCTGACTTTC. This gives the protein CASSRVLVGSGANVLTF.

In this sample, this clonotype turned up a few times. This sequence joins TRBV6-6 and TRBJ1-5, with 9 bases that match TRBD1. CDR1 and CDR2 from the germline V gene are MNHNY and SVGAGI (reference sequence). V lost 5 bases to trimming and J lost 6 bases; unmatched junction nucleotides: 8. This CDR3 contains 15 residues. The CDR3 reads CASSKQGAVSQPQHF. The CDR3 DNA reads as TGTGCCAGCAGTAAACAGGGGGCGGTTAGTCAGCCCCAGCATTTT.

There are a few counts of this clonotype. J is TRBJ2-5 and V is TRBV7-3; 9 bases align to TRBD2. With V trimmed by 3 bases and J by 7 bases, 6 bases remained unmatched. CDR1 and CDR2 (germline): SGHTA, FQGTGA. CDR3 size: 14 residues. CDR3 amino acids: CASSLRLAARTQYF. CDR3 nucleotides: TGTGCCAGCAGCTTGAGACTAGCGGCAAGGACCCAGTACTTC.

This clonotype was observed a single time. The V and J genes are TRBV29-1 and TRBJ1-1; D unclear. V was cut by 7 bases and J by 3 bases, with 21 bases left in between. The CDR3 is 15 amino acids. CDR1 is SQVTM and CDR2 is ANQGSEA in the germline V gene. The CDR3 reads CSASRKANMDTEAFF. CDR3 DNA sequence: TGCAGCGCCAGCAGGAAGGCCAACATGGACACTGAAGCTTTCTTT.

This chain links TRBV7-2 with TRBJ2-5, with a weak D call TRBD2 (6 bases). This CDR3 spans 13 amino acids. Per germline, CDR1 SGHTA and CDR2 FQGNSA. V lost 9 bases and J 2 bases, leaving 13 bases between the germline ends. The CDR3 region is CASCLAVQETQYF. DNA of the CDR3: TGTGCCAGTTGCTTAGCGGTTCAAGAGACCCAGTACTTC. The full variable domain, its missing parts supplied by reference TRBV7-2 and TRBJ2-5, is GAGVSQSPSNKVTEKGKDVELRCDPISGHTALYWYRQSLGQGLEFLIYFQGNSAPDKSGLPSDRFSAERTGGSVSTLTIQRTQQEDSAVYLCASCLAVQETQYFGPGTRLLVL.

This clonotype was detected a few times. This chain joins TRBV7-2 and TRBJ2-7; 9 bases match TRBD1. Germline V gene sequence: CDR1 SGHTA, CDR2 FQGNSA. The CDR3 loop spans 14 amino acids. V lost 6 bases and J lost 3; bases outside the gene matches: 6. CDR3 sequence: CASSTQTGGYEQYF. The CDR3 nucleotides are TGTGCCAGCAGTACACAGACAGGGGGCTACGAGCAGTACTTC.

The chain links TRBV7-8 to TRBJ2-5; TRBD1 matches 7 bases. The CDR3 contains 13 residues. From germline, CDR1 is SGHVS and CDR2 FQNEAQ. V was pared by 5 bases and J by 5 bases, with 5 bases of the junction left unmatched. CDR3 sequence (DNA): TGTGCCAGCAGCCGACAGGGCATGGAGACCCAGTACTTC. This codes for CASSRQGMETQYF.

This clonotype was observed a few times. The chain employs TRBV20-1 and TRBJ2-7; D gene ambiguous. The length of the CDR3 is 12 residues. V was cut by 3 bases and J by 4 bases, with 10 bases left in between. Per germline, CDR1 DFQATT and CDR2 SNEGSKA (reference sequence). CDR3 nucleotide sequence: TGCAGTGCTAGGATGGTCGATTACGAGCAGTACTTC. Amino acids: CSARMVDYEQYF.

The chain couples TRBV2 to TRBJ2-7; the match to TRBD2 covers 13 bases. CDR1 is SNHLY, CDR2 FYNNEI, per germline. This CDR3 region has 15 residues. Trimming at V came to 10 bases and at J to 2 bases, leaving 8 bases not matched to a gene. This CDR3 is CATRQGLAGTYEQYF. The DNA for the CDR3 is TGTGCCACCAGACAGGGACTAGCGGGAACCTACGAGCAGTACTTC.

This sequence joins TRBV2 and TRBJ2-7, with TRBD1 matching over 7 bases. J gave up 2 bases and V 4 bases, and 5 bases lay outside the gene matches. Germline lookup yields CDR1 SNHLY and CDR2 FYNNEI. The CDR3 contains 14 residues. CDR3 protein: CASSAQDRTYEQYF. CDR3 in DNA: TGTGCCAGCAGTGCCCAGGACAGGACCTACGAGCAGTACTTC.

Details on this clonotype: A much larger clone lies a single base off, so this may be a read error. The chain employs TRBV5-8 and TRBJ1-2, with 7 nucleotides matching TRBD1. Germline values: CDR1 SGHTS, CDR2 YDEGEE. This CDR3 contains 15 residues. CDR3: CASTPPDRRVSGYIF. The CDR3 DNA reads as TGTGCCAGCACCCCCCCGGACAGGAGGGTCAGTGGCTACATCTTC.

The V gene is TRBV12-3 or TRBV12-4, the J gene TRBJ2-5, with 8 bases matching TRBD2. V dropped 5 bases and J dropped 3; count of bases not matched to a gene: 5. The CDR3 has 14 residues. In DNA, the CDR3 is TGTGCCAGCAGTGGGGAGCGGGGGAAAGAGACCCAGTACTTC. Encoded protein: CASSGERGKETQYF.

The rearrangement joins TRBV25-1 to TRBJ2-5, with 10 bases that match TRBD1. V dropped 4 bases and J dropped 6; count of bases not matched to a gene: 14. Germline assignment: CDR1 MGHDK and CDR2 SYGVNS. The CDR3 extends over 17 amino acids. CDR3 in amino acids: CASSGGGLTGGYQTQYF. The CDR3 nucleotides read TGTGCCAGCAGTGGCGGGGGGTTGACAGGGGGCTACCAGACCCAGTACTTC.

This clonotype appeared many times. This chain links TRBV10-1 with TRBJ1-2; the D gene is possibly TRBD1 (6 bases). Germline V gene lookup returns CDR1 WNHNN and CDR2 SYGVQD (reference sequence). The CDR3 contains 13 residues. V lost 2 bases, J lost 6 bases, and 10 bases lay in between. CDR3 nucleotides: TGCGCCAGCAGTGAGCAGGGGAGGCATGGCTACACCTTC. This encodes CASSEQGRHGYTF.

Notes on this clonotype: One end of the junction varies from germline; a read error may be responsible. The chain couples TRBV9 to TRBJ1-4; 8 bases align to TRBD1. The CDR3 length is 16 residues. CDR1 SGDLS and CDR2 YYNGEE come from the germline V gene. For the CDR3, the DNA is TGTGCCAGCAGCGACGGACAGGGAGCAACTAACGAAAAACTGTTTTTT. Translating gives CASSDGQGATNEKLFF.

This clonotype showed up many times. V gene TRBV6-1 combines with J gene TRBJ1-2; maybe TRBD1 (5 bases). V lost 8 bases and J 5 bases, leaving 15 bases between the germline ends. CDR1 is MNHNS, CDR2 SASEGT, per germline. The CDR3 has 13 residues. DNA of the CDR3: TGTGCCAGCTCAAGGGACGGAACTTATGGCTACACCTTC. It specifies CASSRDGTYGYTF.

This clonotype showed up many times. The chain carries TRBV5-6 and TRBJ2-7; the D gene is possibly TRBD1 (5 bases). Between the trimmed V and J ends, which lost 3 bases and 3 bases, there was a span of 10 bases. Germline CDR1 reads SGHDT; CDR2 reads YYEEEE. The CDR3 loop spans 13 amino acids. The chain's CDR3 is CASSWWGHYEQYF. CDR3 nucleotides: TGTGCCAGCAGCTGGTGGGGCCACTACGAGCAGTACTTC.